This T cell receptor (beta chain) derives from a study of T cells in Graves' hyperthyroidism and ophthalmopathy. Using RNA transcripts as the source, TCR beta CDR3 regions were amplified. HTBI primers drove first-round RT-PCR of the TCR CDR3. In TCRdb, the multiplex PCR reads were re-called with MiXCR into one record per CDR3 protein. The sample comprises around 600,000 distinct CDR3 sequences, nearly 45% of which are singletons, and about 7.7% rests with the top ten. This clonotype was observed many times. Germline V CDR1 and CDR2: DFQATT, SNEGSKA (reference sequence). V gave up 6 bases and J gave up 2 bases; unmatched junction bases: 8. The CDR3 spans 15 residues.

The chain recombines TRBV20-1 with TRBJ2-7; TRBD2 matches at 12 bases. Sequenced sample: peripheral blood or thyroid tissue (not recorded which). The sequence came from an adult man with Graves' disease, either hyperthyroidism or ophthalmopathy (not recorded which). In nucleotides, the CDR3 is TGCAGTGCGTCGACTAGCGGGGGTGCCACCTACGAGCAGTACTTC. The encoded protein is CSASTSGGATYEQYF.